The clone carrying this TCR beta chain turned up a few times. Its target is not known. These data belong to a study of T cell repertoires in cytomegalovirus infection. Study overall: Matching HLA type, along with CMV infection, was indicated by public TCR beta signatures.

TCRdb ran MiXCR on the reads and lists one entry per CDR3 protein. The table records about 740,000 distinct CDR3 sequences, about a third of them present only once. Study findings and constraints: Clonotype analysis showed dominance of the ex vivo response by HLA-C-restricted CMV-specific TCR beta clonotypes. CMV carriers with the relevant HLA were identified by cumulative public TCR beta family frequency.

The source is a human donor in good health (CMV status not recorded). Some clones in this sample may be carry-over from other donors' samples. Sequencing was carried out using PBMCs.

The CDR3, as DNA: TGTGCCAGCAGCCCCATTAGGAGACAGGAAGATGGCTACACCTTC. This encodes CASSPIRRQEDGYTF. This chain connects TRBV11-2 to TRBJ1-2; D perhaps matches TRBD1 (6 bases). Trimming pared 5 bases from V and 6 bases from J, leaving 19 bases between. This CDR3 comprises 15 residues. The germline gives CDR1 SGHAT, CDR2 FQNNGV.